Listed here are 26 T cell receptor beta chains from one sample, sequenced in a study of OX40 agonist ivuxolimab in advanced cancers. The table came from immunoSEQ multiplex PCR; TCRdb's copy has only in-frame clones and leaves some out. The sample consists of 45,000 to 70,000 clones, roughly 84% of them appearing once. This material consisted of CD4+ or CD8+ T cells sorted from blood, taken in a trial of the OX40 agonist ivuxolimab. The source is an adult with an advanced solid tumor such as melanoma, head and neck, liver or kidney cancer.

The chain has TRBV6-4 and TRBJ2-2; no reliable D call. CDR3 length: 14 amino acids. The V gene lost 6 bases and the J gene lost 0 bases, with 8 bases spanning the gap. Germline V gene lookup returns CDR1 MRHNA and CDR2 SNTAGT. The CDR3 region has the DNA TGTGCCAGCAGAGAGTACCCGAACACCGGGGAGCTGTTTTTT. Amino acid sequence: CASREYPNTGELFF.

This chain uses TRBV6-1 with TRBJ1-1, with 8 positions matching TRBD1. Germline CDR1 MNHNS, CDR2 SASEGT. After removal of 8 bases from V and 2 bases from J, the junction contained 10 bases not matched to a gene. CDR3 length: 15 amino acids. The CDR3 DNA reads as TGTGCCAGCCGGACAGGGACAACTGCAAACACTGAAGCTTTCTTT. Amino acids: CASRTGTTANTEAFF.

Worth noting for this clone: This sample includes further DNA sequences coding for the same CDR3. The rearrangement uses TRBV7-8 and TRBJ2-5; no definite D call. The CDR3 is 14 amino acids. Deletions cut 5 bases from V and 3 bases from J, with 13 bases between. CDR1 and CDR2 from the germline V gene are SGHVS and FQNEAQ. The CDR3 loop is CASSPGRIKETQYF. CDR3 nucleotide sequence: TGTGCCAGCAGCCCCGGGCGAATTAAAGAGACCCAGTACTTC.

This clone was picked up one time. The DNA for the CDR3 is TGTGCCAGCAGCTTAGGGGTCAGGGGGAACTATGGCTACACCTTC. It specifies CASSLGVRGNYGYTF. The gene calls are TRBV7-2 and TRBJ1-2, with 7 bases matching TRBD1. The CDR3 runs 15 residues. After removal of 1 base from V and 2 bases from J, the junction contained 4 bases not matched to a gene. CDR1 is SGHTA and CDR2 is FQGNSA in the germline V gene.

This chain joins TRBV2 and TRBJ1-2; perhaps TRBD1 as D (5 bases). This CDR3 contains 13 residues. V was cut by 4 bases and J by 7 bases, with 13 bases left in between. Germline V lookup: CDR1 SNHLY, CDR2 FYNNEI. In DNA, the CDR3 is TGTGCCAGCAGTGTAGCTGATAGGGGTGGCTACACCTTC. Its translation: CASSVADRGGYTF.

The chain carries TRBV18 and TRBJ1-3, with 10 bases lining up with TRBD1. The CDR3 loop spans 16 amino acids. In germline, CDR1 is KGHSH, CDR2 LQKENI. V lost 0 bases and J lost 1; bases outside the gene matches: 0. The CDR3 sequence is CASSPPGQGSGNTIYF. The DNA for the CDR3 is TGTGCCAGCTCACCACCGGGACAGGGGTCTGGAAACACCATATATTTT.

The J gene is TRBJ1-1, the V gene TRBV10-1; D not resolved. With 4 bases removed from V and 1 base from J, the gap between germline ends came to 7 bases. The germline gives CDR1 WNHNN, CDR2 SYGVQD (reference sequence). The CDR3 has 13 amino acids. The CDR3 loop is CASSATRNTEAFF. The CDR3 bases are TGCGCCAGCAGTGCAACCCGGAACACTGAAGCTTTCTTT.

The chain carries TRBV2 and TRBJ1-4; no firm D call. CDR3 length: 15 residues. CDR1 is SNHLY, CDR2 FYNNEI, per germline. V gave up 6 bases and J gave up 0 bases, with 11 bases separating them. CDR3 amino acids: CASRAGPATNEKLFF. The DNA of the CDR3 is TGTGCCAGCAGGGCGGGCCCCGCAACTAATGAAAAACTGTTTTTT.

The sample holds a few counts of this clone. The genes are TRBV18 and TRBJ1-1, with D perhaps TRBD1 (5 bases). Per germline, CDR1 KGHSH and CDR2 LQKENI. V shed 1 base and J shed 3 bases, with 6 bases lying between them. The CDR3 consists of 13 residues. DNA of the CDR3: TGTGCCAGCTCACCACTGGGGGACACTGAAGCTTTCTTT. Encoded protein: CASSPLGDTEAFF.

The V gene is TRBV10-3, the J gene TRBJ1-5, with TRBD1 as a possible D gene (6 bases). This CDR3 has 13 residues. V was cut by 9 bases and J by 1 base, with 10 bases left in between. Germline CDR1 and CDR2: ENHRY and SYGVKD. CDR3 sequence (DNA): TGTGCCATTAGAGGGGGGAGCAATCAGCCCCAGCATTTT. This translates into CAIRGGSNQPQHF.

This sequence joins TRBV7-9 and TRBJ1-1; D is undetermined. V lost 6 bases and J 0 bases, leaving 5 bases between the germline ends. The CDR3 sequence is 12 residues long. The V gene's germline CDR1 is SEHNR and CDR2 FQNEAQ (reference sequence). In DNA form, the CDR3 reads TGTGCCAGCAGTCCCTTGAACACTGAAGCTTTCTTT. Protein sequence: CASSPLNTEAFF.

This clone was seen only once. V gene TRBV19 combines with J gene TRBJ1-2; TRBD1 agrees at 9 bases. Germline CDR1 is LNHDA and CDR2 is SQIVND (reference sequence). The CDR3 contains 13 residues. J gave up 8 bases and V 5 bases, and 6 bases lay outside the gene matches. The CDR3 loop reads CASSPRTGEGYTF. The DNA of the CDR3 is TGTGCCAGTAGTCCAAGGACAGGGGAGGGCTACACCTTC.

J is TRBJ1-2 and V is TRBV29-1, with 8 bases matching TRBD1. The V segment lost 7 bases and the J segment 1 base; nucleotides outside the gene matches: 5. CDR3 length: 13 residues. Germline V CDR1 and CDR2: SQVTM, ANQGSEA. The CDR3 spells CSAGQGYNYGYTF. CDR3 DNA sequence: TGCAGCGCTGGACAGGGTTATAACTATGGCTACACCTTC.

The gene calls are TRBV5-6 and TRBJ1-2, with a tentative D call TRBD1 (6 bases). Germline CDR1 is SGHDT and CDR2 is YYEEEE. The V gene lost 5 bases and the J gene lost 4 bases, with 12 bases spanning the gap. The CDR3 runs to 13 residues. CDR3 bases: TGTGCCAGCAGACCGACAGGAACCTATGGCTACACCTTC. Its protein product is CASRPTGTYGYTF.

The chain joins TRBV5-1 to TRBJ2-7; D perhaps matches TRBD1 (6 bases). The V and J ends lost 1 base and 3 bases respectively, with 8 bases between them. CDR1 and CDR2 (germline): SGHRS, YFSETQ. The CDR3 length is 13 residues. CDR3 region: CASSLTGNYEQYF. The CDR3 region has the DNA TGCGCCAGCAGCTTGACAGGGAACTACGAGCAGTACTTC.

V gene TRBV7-8 combines with J gene TRBJ2-5; D ambiguous. CDR3 length: 12 residues. Trimming took 3 bases from V and 4 from J, leaving 6 bases between them. Germline values: CDR1 SGHVS, CDR2 FQNEAQ. CDR3: CASSFLPETQYF. DNA for the CDR3: TGTGCCAGCAGCTTCCTTCCAGAGACCCAGTACTTC.

This chain links TRBV5-1 with TRBJ2-5; 11 nucleotides match TRBD1. Near its end, the DNA agrees better with TRBJ2-7, so the J call may be wrong. This CDR3 is built from 14 residues. The germline V gene has CDR1 SGHRS and CDR2 YFSETQ. This chain's CDR3 is CASSKDRGPYEQYF. For the CDR3, the DNA is TGCGCCAGCAGCAAGGACAGGGGGCCCTACGAGCAGTACTTC.

The chain employs TRBV5-4 and TRBJ2-5; 11 nucleotides align to TRBD1. Germline-derived CDR1 and CDR2 are SGHNT and YYREEE (reference sequence). This CDR3 spans 16 amino acids. V was pared by 4 bases and J by 5 bases, with 10 bases of the junction left unmatched. The CDR3 loop is CASSKQTGTGGETQYF. The DNA of the CDR3 is TGTGCCAGCAGCAAACAGACAGGGACAGGGGGGGAGACCCAGTACTTC.

The V call is TRBV4-1, the J call TRBJ1-2, with D perhaps matching TRBD1 (5 bases). V lost 4 bases and J 8 bases, leaving 20 bases between the germline ends. CDR3 length: 15 residues. Germline V CDR1 and CDR2: MGHRA, YSYEKL. CDR3 loop: CASSLTTQGLEGYTF. The DNA for the CDR3 is TGCGCCAGCAGCCTTACAACCCAGGGTCTTGAAGGCTACACCTTC.

V and J are TRBV7-7 and TRBJ1-2, with D perhaps TRBD1 (6 bases). V lost 1 base, J lost 6 bases, and 15 bases lay in between. The CDR3 runs 15 residues. CDR1 is SSHAT, CDR2 FNYEAQ, per germline (reference sequence). CDR3 DNA: TGTGCCAGCAGCTTAGTCGGCAGGGGAGTTCATGGCTACACCTTC. This sequence encodes CASSLVGRGVHGYTF.

V usage is TRBV7-9 and J usage is TRBJ1-1, with D possibly TRBD1 on 5 matching bases. Germline loops: CDR1 SEHNR, CDR2 FQNEAQ (reference sequence). This CDR3 has 13 residues. Deletions cut 5 bases from V and 2 bases from J, with 9 bases between. The DNA for the CDR3 is TGTGCCAGCAGCCGAGGGGTCAACACTGAAGCTTTCTTT. Translating gives CASSRGVNTEAFF.

The chain is built from TRBV5-1 and TRBJ2-7; TRBD1 matches 10 bases. The CDR3 covers 16 residues. The germline gives CDR1 SGHRS, CDR2 YFSETQ. V shed 4 bases, J shed 5 bases, and the junction held 12 bases outside the gene matches. The CDR3 DNA follows: TGCGCCAGCAGCCCAACTAGACAGGGGGCGGCTGACGAGCAGTACTTC. It codes for CASSPTRQGAADEQYF.

The chain joins TRBV5-1 to TRBJ1-2; D is unresolved. The V and J ends lost 3 bases and 2 bases respectively, with 8 bases between them. The V gene's germline CDR1 is SGHRS and CDR2 YFSETQ. This CDR3 has 13 amino acids. The CDR3 spells CASSSTVNYGYTF. The CDR3 nucleotides are TGCGCCAGCAGCTCGACGGTAAACTATGGCTACACCTTC.

This clone was found once. This chain uses TRBV6-5 with TRBJ1-1; D is perhaps TRBD1 (6 bases). Germline V gene data show CDR1 as MNHEY and CDR2 as SVGAGI. V lost 8 bases and J lost 1, with 11 bases in between. The CDR3 contains 13 residues. The CDR3 sequence is CASLGTPNTEAFF. The CDR3 region has the DNA TGTGCCAGCTTGGGGACACCGAACACTGAAGCTTTCTTT.

This sequence joins TRBV27 and TRBJ2-5, with 8 bases identical to TRBD1. J gave up 2 bases and V 7 bases, and 6 bases lay outside the gene matches. The CDR3 loop spans 14 amino acids. The germline CDR1 and CDR2 sequences are MNHEY and SMNVEV (reference sequence). CDR3 sequence: CASTRQGRQETQYF. DNA for the CDR3: TGTGCCAGCACCCGACAGGGGAGGCAAGAGACCCAGTACTTC.

The chain has TRBV11-2 and TRBJ1-1, with D unclear. Germline V gives CDR1 SGHAT, CDR2 FQNNGV. Trimming left V 5 bases short and J 4 bases short, with 11 bases between. The CDR3 spans 13 residues. CDR3 sequence reads: CASSRHMSTEAFF. Written as DNA, the CDR3 is TGTGCCAGCAGCCGACATATGTCCACTGAAGCTTTCTTT.